The entry below describes one T cell receptor beta chain. With 3 bases clipped from V and 1 base from J, the junction kept 6 bases outside the gene matches. The length of the CDR3 is 16 residues. Germline CDR1 MRHNA, CDR2 SNTAGT. These data originate in a study of blood T cell repertoires in COVID-19. Whole-study context: Samples taken during acute and convalescent COVID-19 were collected in the United States, Italy and Spain. PBMCs, B-cell-depleted T cells, or T cells were the source of the cDNA or gDNA that made up the material.

Original handling: Quantification of nucleated cells was approximated via reference gene primer amplification. Assay used: immunoSEQ multiplex PCR; TCRdb lists only in-frame clones, some missing. V and J calls and clone size come straight from that table; D and trimming were deduced from the DNA. The table has about 70,000 clones, 86% seen once. The chain combines TRBV6-4 with TRBJ1-5, with 7 positions matching TRBD1. Sequencing was carried out using peripheral blood. The clonotype comes from an older woman with acute or convalescent COVID-19. The CDR3 spells CASSDPTGPSNQPQHF. CDR3 in DNA: TGTGCCAGCAGTGATCCGACAGGGCCGAGCAATCAGCCCCAGCATTTT.